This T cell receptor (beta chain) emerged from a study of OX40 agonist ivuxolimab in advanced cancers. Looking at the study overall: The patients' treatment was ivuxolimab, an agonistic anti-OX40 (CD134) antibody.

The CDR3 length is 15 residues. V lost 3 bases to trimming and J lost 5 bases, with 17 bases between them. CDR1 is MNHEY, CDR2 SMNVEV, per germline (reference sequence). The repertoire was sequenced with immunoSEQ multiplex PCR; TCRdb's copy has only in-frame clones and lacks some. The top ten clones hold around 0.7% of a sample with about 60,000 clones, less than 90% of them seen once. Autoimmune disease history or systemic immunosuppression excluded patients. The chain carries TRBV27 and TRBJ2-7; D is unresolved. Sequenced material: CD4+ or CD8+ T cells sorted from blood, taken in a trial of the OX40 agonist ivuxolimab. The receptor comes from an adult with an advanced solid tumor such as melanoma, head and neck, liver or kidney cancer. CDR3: CASSFARTRHHEQYF. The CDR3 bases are TGTGCCAGCAGTTTCGCTCGGACGCGCCACCACGAGCAGTACTTC.